This T cell receptor (beta chain) was sequenced for a study of cytomegalovirus exposure and HLA in healthy donors. Study information: The roughly 670 first-cohort repertoires shared a platform with the 110 or so validation repertoires, as reported in a later analysis.

General study points: Rarity held for most TCR sequences, but there were some public TCRs that occurred in many donors. In vitro checks showed that three CMV-associated chains really do target CMV antigens.

The donors were part of the validation cohort of around 110 subjects. That cohort was separate from the first cohort, which comprised 670 or so subjects. V shed 1 base and J 6 bases; nucleotides not matched to a gene: 5. CDR1 and CDR2 from the germline V gene are SEHNR and FQNEAQ (reference sequence). The CDR3 has 14 residues. On this clone itself: Antigen unknown.

Libraries were prepared by immunoSEQ multiplex PCR; TCRdb keeps only in-frame clonotypes and omits some of them. The table has 150,000 to 200,000 clones, about 85% seen once; the top ten hold about a sixth. The sequence was collected from a man between 18 and 29 years old in good health and CMV-seropositive. The J gene is TRBJ2-7, the V gene TRBV7-9, with 8 bases that match TRBD2. Sequenced: PBMCs. CDR3 sequence reads: CASSLVGTRVEQYF. CDR3 sequence (DNA): TGTGCCAGCAGCTTAGTGGGGACTAGGGTCGAGCAGTACTTC.